This TCR beta chain is from a study of a mutant IDH1 vaccine in newly diagnosed glioma. Study in general: Treated patients comprised around 62% males and around 38% females, mean age 40.4 years. Prior therapy was radiotherapy, temozolomide, or both; most received both. Findings and limits, study-wide: It was about 94% of patients that developed vaccine-induced immune responses.

V was shortened by 5 bases and J by 5 bases, with 9 bases between the two germline ends. CDR1 and CDR2 from the germline V gene are MNHNY and SVGAGI (reference sequence). This CDR3 is 12 amino acids long. Worth noting for this clone: The antigen remains unidentified.

Regarding time point: baseline, week 1 (first vaccination visit). The sample's treatment: pre-vaccination baseline after standard-of-care therapy. Sequencing was performed with immunoSEQ multiplex PCR; in TCRdb, only in-frame clones are kept and a portion is missing. The sample shows 80,000 to 100,000 clones, 82% of them seen only once. The material was PBMCs, obtained from a glioma patient treated with radiotherapy, temozolomide or both. The sequence was obtained from a man aged 35 to 55 with glioma. Some clones in this sample may be carry-over from other donors' samples. The chain combines TRBV6-6 with TRBJ1-2; TRBD1 is a possible D gene (6 bases). For the CDR3, the DNA is TGTGCCAGCAGTAAAGGACAGTATGGCTACACCTTC. Translation: CASSKGQYGYTF.